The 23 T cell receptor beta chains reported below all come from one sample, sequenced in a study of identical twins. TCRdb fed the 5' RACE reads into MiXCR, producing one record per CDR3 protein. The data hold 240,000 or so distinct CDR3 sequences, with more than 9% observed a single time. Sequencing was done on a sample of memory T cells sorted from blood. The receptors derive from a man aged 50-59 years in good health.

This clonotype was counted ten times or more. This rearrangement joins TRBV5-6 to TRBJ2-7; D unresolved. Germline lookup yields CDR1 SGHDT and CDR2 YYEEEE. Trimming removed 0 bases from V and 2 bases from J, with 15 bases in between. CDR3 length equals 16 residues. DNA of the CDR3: TGTGCCAGCAGCTTGGGTTTTCGGACGAACACCTACGAGCAGTACTTC. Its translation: CASSLGFRTNTYEQYF. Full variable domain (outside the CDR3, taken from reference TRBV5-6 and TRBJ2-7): DAGVTQSPTHLIKTRGQQVTLRCSPKSGHDTVSWYQQALGQGPQFIFQYYEEEERQRGNFPDRFSGHQFPNYSSELNVNALLLGDSALYLCASSLGFRTNTYEQYFGPGTRLTVT.

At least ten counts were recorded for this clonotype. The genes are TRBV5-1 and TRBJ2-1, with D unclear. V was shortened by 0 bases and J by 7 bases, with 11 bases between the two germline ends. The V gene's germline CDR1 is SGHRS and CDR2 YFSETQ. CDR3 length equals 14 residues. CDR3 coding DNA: TGCGCCAGCAGCTTGGTTGTGTTCGCGAATGAGCAGTTCTTC. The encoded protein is CASSLVVFANEQFF.

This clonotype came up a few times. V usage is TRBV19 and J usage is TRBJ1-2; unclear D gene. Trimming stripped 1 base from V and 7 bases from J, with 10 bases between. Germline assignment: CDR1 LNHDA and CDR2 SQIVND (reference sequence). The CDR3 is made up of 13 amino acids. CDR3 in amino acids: CASSIVGALGYTF. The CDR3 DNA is TGTGCCAGTAGTATAGTTGGCGCCCTTGGCTACACCTTC.

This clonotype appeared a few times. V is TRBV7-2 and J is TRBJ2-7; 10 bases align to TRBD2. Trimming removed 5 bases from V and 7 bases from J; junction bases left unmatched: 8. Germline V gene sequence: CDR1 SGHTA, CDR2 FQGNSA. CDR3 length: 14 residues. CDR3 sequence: CASSAGLASWEQYF. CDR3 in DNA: TGTGCCAGCAGCGCGGGACTAGCGTCGTGGGAGCAGTACTTC.

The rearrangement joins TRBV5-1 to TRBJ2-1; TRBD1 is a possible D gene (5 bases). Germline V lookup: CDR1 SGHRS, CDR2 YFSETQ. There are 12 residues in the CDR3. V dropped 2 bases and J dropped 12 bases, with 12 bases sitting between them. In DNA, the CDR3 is TGCGCCAGCAGCTTACAGGCCACTGGGCAGTTCTTC. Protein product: CASSLQATGQFF.

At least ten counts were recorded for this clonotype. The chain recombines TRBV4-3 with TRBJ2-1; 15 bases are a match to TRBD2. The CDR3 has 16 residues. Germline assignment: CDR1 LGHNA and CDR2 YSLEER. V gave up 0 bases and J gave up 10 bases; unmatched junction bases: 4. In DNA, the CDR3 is TGCGCCAGCAGCCAAGATGGGACTAGCGGGAGGTACGAGCAGTTCTTC. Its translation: CASSQDGTSGRYEQFF.

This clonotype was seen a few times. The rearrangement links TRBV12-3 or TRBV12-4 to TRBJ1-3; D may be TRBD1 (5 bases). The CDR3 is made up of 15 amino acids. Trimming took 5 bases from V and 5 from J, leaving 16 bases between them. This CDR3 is CASSQKTGLRNTIYF. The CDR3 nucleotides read TGTGCCAGCAGTCAAAAAACGGGGCTTAGAAACACCATATATTTT.

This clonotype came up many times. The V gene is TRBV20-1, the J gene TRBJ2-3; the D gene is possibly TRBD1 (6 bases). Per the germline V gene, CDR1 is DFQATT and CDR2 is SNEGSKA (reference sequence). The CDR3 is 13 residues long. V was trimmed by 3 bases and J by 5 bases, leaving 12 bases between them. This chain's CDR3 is CSARGAGQDTQYF. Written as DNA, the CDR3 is TGCAGTGCTAGGGGGGCAGGGCAAGATACGCAGTATTTT.

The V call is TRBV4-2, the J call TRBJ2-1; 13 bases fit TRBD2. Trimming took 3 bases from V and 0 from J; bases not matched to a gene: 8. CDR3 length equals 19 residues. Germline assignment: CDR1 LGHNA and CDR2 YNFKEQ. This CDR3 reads CASSQELAGGRTSYNEQFF. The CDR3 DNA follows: TGTGCCAGCAGCCAGGAACTAGCGGGAGGGCGAACCTCCTACAATGAGCAGTTCTTC.

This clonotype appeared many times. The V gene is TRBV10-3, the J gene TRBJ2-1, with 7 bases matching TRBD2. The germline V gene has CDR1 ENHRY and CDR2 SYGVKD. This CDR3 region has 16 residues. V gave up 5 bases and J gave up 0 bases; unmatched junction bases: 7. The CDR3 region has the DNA TGTGCCATCAGTTCCACTAGCGCGAGCTCCTACAATGAGCAGTTCTTC. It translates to CAISSTSASSYNEQFF.

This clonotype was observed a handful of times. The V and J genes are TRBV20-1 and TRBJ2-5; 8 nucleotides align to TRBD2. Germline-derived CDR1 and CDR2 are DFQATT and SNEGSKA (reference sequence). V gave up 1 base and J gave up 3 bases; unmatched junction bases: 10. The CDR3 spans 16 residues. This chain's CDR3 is CSARGGGGRTKETQYF. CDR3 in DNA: TGCAGTGCTAGAGGCGGCGGGGGGCGAACAAAAGAGACCCAGTACTTC.

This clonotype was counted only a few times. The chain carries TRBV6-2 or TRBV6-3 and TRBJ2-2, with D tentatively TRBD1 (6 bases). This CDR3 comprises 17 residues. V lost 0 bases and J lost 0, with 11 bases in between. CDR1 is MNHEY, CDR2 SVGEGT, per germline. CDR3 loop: CASSYSIRTANTGELFF. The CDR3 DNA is TGTGCCAGCAGTTACTCGATACGGACAGCGAACACCGGGGAGCTGTTTTTT.

The CDR3 reads CSAVGAGETEAFF. The CDR3 DNA sequence: TGCAGCGCCGTGGGGGCTGGGGAGACTGAAGCTTTCTTT. The chain combines TRBV29-1 with TRBJ1-1; possibly TRBD1 for D (6 bases). CDR1 and CDR2 (germline): SQVTM, ANQGSEA. This CDR3 comprises 13 residues. V gave up 7 bases and J gave up 5 bases, with 17 bases separating them.

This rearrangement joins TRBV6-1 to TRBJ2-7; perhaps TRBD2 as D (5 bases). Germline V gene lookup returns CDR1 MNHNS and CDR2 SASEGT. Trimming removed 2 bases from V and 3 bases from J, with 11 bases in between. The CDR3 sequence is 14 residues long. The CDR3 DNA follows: TGTGCCAGCAGTGAAAGCGGATGGTTCTACGAGCAGTACTTC. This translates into CASSESGWFYEQYF.

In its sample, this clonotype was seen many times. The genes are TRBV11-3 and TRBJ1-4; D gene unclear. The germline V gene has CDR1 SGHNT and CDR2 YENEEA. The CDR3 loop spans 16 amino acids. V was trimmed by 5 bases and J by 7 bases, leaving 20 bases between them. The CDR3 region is CASSPRARSGLEKLFF. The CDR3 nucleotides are TGTGCCAGCAGCCCGAGGGCGCGAAGTGGGCTTGAAAAACTGTTTTTT.

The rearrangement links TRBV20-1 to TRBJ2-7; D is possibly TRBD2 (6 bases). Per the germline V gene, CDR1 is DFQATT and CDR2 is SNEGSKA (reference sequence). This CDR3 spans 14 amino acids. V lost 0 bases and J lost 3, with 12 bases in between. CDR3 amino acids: CSARDHGGLYEQYF. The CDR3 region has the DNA TGCAGTGCTAGAGATCACGGGGGACTCTACGAGCAGTACTTC.

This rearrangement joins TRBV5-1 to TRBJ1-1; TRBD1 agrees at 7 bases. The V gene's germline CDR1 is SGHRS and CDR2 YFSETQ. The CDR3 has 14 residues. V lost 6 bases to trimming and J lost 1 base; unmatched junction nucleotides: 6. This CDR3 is CASKGQASNTEAFF. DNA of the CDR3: TGCGCCAGCAAAGGACAGGCCTCGAACACTGAAGCTTTCTTT.

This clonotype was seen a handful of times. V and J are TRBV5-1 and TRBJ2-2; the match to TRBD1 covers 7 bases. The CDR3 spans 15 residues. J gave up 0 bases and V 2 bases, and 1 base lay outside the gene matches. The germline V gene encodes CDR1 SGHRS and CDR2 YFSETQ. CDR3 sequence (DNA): TGCGCCAGCAGCTTTACAGGGGCGAACACCGGGGAGCTGTTTTTT. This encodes CASSFTGANTGELFF.

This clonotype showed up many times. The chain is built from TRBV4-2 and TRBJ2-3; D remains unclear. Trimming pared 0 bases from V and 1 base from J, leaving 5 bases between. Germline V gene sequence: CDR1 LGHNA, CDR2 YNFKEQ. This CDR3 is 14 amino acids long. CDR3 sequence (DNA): TGTGCCAGCAGCCAAGAGTATGGCACAGATACGCAGTATTTT. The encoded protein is CASSQEYGTDTQYF.

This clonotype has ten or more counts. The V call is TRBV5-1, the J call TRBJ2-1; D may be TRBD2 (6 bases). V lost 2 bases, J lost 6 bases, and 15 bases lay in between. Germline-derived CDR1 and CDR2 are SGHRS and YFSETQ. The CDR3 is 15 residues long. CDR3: CASSFDLAASNEQFF. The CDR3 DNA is TGCGCCAGCAGCTTTGATTTAGCGGCTAGCAATGAGCAGTTCTTC.

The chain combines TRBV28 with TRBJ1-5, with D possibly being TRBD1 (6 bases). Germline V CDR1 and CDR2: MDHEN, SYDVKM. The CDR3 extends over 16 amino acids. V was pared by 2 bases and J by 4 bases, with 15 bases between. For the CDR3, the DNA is TGTGCCAGCAGTTTACCCGCGGGACACCGTAATCAGCCCCAGCATTTT. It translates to CASSLPAGHRNQPQHF. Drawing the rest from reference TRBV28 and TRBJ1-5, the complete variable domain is DVKVTQSSRYLVKRTGEKVFLECVQDMDHENMFWYRQDPGLGLRLIYFSYDVKMKEKGDIPEGYSVSREKKERFSLILESASTNQTSMYLCASSLPAGHRNQPQHFGDGTRLSIL.

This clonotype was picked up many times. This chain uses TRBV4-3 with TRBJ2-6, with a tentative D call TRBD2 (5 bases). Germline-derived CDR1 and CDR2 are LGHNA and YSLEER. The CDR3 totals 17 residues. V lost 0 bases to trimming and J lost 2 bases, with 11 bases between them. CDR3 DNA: TGCGCCAGCAGCCAAGATCGGGGATTGACTGGGGCCAACGTCCTGACTTTC. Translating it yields CASSQDRGLTGANVLTF.

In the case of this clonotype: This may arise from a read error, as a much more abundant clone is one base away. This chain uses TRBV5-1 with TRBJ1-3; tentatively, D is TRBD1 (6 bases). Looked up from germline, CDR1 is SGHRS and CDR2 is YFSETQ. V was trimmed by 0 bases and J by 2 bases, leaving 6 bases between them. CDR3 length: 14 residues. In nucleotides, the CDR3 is TGCGCCAGCAGCTTGGGGGGGCCTGGAAACACCATATATTTT. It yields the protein CASSLGGPGNTIYF. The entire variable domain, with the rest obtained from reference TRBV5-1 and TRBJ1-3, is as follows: KAGVTQTPRYLIKTRGQQVTLSCSPISGHRSVSWYQQTPGQGLQFLFEYFSETQRNKGNFPGRFSGRQFSNSRSEMNVSTLELGDSALYLCASSLGGPGNTIYFGEGSWLTVV.